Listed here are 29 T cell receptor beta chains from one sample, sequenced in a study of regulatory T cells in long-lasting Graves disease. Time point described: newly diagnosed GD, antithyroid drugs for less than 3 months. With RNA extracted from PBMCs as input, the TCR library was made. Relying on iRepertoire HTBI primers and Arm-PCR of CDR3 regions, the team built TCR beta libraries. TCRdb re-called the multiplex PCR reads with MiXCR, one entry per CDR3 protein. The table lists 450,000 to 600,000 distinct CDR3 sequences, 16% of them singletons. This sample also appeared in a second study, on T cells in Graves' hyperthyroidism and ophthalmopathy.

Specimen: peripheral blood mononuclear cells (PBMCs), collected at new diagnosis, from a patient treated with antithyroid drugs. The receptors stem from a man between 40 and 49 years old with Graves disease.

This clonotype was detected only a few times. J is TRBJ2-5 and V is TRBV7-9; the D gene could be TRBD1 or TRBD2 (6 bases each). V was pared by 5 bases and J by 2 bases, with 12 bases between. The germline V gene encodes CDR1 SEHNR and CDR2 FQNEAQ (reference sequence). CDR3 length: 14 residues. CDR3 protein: CASSHGGRQETQYF. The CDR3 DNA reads TGTGCCAGCAGCCACGGGGGCAGGCAAGAGACCCAGTACTTC.

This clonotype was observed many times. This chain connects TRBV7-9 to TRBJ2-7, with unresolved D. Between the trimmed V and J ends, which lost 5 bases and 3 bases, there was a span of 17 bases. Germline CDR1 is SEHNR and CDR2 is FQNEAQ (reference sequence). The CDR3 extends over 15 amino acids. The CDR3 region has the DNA TGTGCCAGCAGCCCAGGCTGGGCAGAGTACTACGAGCAGTACTTC. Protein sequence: CASSPGWAEYYEQYF. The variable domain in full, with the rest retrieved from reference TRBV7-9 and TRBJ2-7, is DTGVSQNPRHKITKRGQNVTFRCDPISEHNRLYWYRQTLGQGPEFLTYFQNEAQLEKSRLLSDRFSAERPKGSFSTLEIQRTEQGDSAMYLCASSPGWAEYYEQYFGPGTRLTVT.

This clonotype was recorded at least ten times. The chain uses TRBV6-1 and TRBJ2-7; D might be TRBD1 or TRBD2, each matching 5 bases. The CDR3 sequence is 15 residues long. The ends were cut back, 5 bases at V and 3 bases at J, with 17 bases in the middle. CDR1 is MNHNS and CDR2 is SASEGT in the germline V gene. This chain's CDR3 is CASSQSSGTFYEQYF. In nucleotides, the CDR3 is TGTGCCAGCAGTCAATCTTCCGGGACGTTCTACGAGCAGTACTTC.

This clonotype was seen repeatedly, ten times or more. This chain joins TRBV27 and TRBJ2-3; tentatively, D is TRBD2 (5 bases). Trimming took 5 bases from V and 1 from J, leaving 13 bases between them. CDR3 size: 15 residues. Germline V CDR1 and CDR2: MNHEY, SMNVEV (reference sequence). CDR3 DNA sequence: TGTGCCAGCAGTCTAAGACGGGAACGCACAGATACGCAGTATTTT. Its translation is CASSLRRERTDTQYF.

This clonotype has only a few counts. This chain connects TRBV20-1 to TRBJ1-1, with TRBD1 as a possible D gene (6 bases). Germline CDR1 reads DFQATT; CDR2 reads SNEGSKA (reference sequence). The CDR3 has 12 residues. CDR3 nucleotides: TGCAGGGGGGGGGGCGGGGGCACTGAAGCTTTCTTT. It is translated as CRGGGGGTEAFF.

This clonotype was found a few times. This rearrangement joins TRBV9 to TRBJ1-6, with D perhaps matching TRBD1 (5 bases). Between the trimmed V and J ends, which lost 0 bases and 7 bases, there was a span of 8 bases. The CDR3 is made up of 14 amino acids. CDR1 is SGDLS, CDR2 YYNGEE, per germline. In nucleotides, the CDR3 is TGTGCCAGCAGCGTAGGGACATCCAATTCACCCCTCCACTTT. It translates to CASSVGTSNSPLHF.

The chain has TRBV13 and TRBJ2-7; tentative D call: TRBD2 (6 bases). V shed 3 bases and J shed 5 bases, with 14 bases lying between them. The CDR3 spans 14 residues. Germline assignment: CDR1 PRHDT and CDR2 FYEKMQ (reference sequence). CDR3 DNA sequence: TGTGCCAGCAGCTTCGCGGGACGACCCAACGAGCAGTACTTC. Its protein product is CASSFAGRPNEQYF.

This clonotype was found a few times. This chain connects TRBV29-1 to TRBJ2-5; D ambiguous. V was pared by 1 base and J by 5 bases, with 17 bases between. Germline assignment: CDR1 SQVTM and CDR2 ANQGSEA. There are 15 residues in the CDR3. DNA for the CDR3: TGCAGCGTTGAAGGCCACCCTTCTGGCTATGAGACCCAGTACTTC. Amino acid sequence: CSVEGHPSGYETQYF.

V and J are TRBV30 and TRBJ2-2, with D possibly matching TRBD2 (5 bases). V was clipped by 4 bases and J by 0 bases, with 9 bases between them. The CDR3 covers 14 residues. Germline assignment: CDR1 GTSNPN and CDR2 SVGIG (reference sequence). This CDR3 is CAWKRPSNTGELFF. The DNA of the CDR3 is TGTGCCTGGAAGCGGCCTTCGAACACCGGGGAGCTGTTTTTT.

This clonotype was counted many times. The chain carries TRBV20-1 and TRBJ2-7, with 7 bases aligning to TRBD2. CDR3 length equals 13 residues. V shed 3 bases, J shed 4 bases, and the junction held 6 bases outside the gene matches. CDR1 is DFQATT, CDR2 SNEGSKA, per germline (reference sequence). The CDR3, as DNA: TGCAGTGCTAGTCCACAAGCGGGATACGAGCAGTACTTC. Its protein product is CSASPQAGYEQYF.

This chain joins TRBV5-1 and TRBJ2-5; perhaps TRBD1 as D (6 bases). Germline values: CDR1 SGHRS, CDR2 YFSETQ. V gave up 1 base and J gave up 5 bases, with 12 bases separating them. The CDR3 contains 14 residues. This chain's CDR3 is CASSLIPTGETQYF. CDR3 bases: TGCGCCAGCAGCTTGATCCCTACAGGGGAGACCCAGTACTTC.

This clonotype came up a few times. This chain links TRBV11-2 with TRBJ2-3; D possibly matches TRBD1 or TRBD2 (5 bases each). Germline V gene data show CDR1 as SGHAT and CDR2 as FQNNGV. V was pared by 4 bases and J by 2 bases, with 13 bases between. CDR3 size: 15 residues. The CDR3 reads CASSYRDGTTDTQYF. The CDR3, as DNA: TGTGCCAGCAGCTACCGGGACGGGACCACAGATACGCAGTATTTT.

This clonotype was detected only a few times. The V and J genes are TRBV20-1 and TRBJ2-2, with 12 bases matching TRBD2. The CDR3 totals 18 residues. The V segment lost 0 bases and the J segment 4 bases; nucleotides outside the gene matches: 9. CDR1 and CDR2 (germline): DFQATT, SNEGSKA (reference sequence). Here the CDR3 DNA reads TGCAGTGCTAGAGATAGTACTAGCGGGAGGAGGGCCACCGGGGAGCTGTTTTTT. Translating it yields CSARDSTSGRRATGELFF.

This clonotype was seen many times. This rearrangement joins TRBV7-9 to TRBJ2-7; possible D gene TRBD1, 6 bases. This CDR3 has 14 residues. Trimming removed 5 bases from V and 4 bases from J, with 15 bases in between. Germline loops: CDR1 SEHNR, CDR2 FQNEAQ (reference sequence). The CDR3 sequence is CASSRTGPRYEQYF. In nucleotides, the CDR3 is TGTGCCAGCAGCCGAACAGGGCCGCGATACGAGCAGTACTTC.

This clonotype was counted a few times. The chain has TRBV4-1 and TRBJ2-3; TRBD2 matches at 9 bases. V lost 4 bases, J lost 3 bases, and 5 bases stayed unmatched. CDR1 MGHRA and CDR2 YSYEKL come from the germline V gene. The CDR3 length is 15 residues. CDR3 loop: CASSRVGLATDTQYF. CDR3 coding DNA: TGCGCCAGCAGCCGAGTTGGACTAGCGACAGATACGCAGTATTTT.

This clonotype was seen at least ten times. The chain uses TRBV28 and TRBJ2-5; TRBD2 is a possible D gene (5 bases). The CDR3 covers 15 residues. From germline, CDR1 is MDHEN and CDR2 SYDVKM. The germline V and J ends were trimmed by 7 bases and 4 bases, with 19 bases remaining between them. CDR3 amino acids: CASTPFDGNGETQYF. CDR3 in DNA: TGTGCCAGCACTCCCTTCGACGGGAATGGAGAGACCCAGTACTTC.

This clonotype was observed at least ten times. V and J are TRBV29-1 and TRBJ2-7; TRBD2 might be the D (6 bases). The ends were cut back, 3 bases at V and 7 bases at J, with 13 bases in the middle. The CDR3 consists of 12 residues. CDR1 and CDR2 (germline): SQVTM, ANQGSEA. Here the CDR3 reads CSVDRGAGEQYF. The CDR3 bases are TGCAGCGTTGATCGCGGGGCCGGGGAGCAGTACTTC.

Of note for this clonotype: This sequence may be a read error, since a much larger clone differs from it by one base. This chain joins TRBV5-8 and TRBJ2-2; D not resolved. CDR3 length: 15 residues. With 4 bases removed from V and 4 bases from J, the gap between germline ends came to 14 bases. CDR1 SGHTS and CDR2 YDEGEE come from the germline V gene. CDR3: CASSLGLVPTGELFF. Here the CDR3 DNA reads TGTGCCAGCAGCCTAGGGTTAGTGCCCACCGGGGAGCTGTTTTTT.

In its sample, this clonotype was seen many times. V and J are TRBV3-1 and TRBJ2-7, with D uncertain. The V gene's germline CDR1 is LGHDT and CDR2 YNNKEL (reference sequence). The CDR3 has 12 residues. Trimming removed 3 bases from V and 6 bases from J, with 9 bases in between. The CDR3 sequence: CASSQVNGEQYF. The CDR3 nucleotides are TGTGCCAGCAGCCAGGTTAACGGCGAGCAGTACTTC.

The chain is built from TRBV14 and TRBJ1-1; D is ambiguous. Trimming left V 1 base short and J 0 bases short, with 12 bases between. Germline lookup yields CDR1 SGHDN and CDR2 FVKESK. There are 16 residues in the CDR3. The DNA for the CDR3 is TGTGCCAGCAGCCAAGGTGAAGGAACCTTGAACACTGAAGCTTTCTTT. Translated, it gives CASSQGEGTLNTEAFF.

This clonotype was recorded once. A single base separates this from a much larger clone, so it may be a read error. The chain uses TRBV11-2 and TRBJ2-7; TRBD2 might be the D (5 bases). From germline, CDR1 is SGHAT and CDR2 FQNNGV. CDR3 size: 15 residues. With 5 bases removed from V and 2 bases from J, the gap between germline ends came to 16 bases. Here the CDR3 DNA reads TGTGCCAGCAGCCCAGTGAAGGAGGTCACCTACGAGCAGTACTTC. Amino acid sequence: CASSPVKEVTYEQYF.

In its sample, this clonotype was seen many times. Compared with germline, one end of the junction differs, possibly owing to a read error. CDR3 amino acids: CASSLAERYTEAFF. DNA of the CDR3: TGCGCCAGCAGCTTGGCCGAGCGATACACGGAAGCTTTCTTT. The chain combines TRBV5-1 with TRBJ1-1; D is uncertain. Germline values: CDR1 SGHRS, CDR2 YFSETQ. The CDR3 is 14 residues long.

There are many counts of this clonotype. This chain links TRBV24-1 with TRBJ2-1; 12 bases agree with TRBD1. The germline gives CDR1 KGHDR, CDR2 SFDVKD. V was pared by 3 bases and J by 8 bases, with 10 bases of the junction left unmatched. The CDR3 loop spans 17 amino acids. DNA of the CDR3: TGTGCCACCAGTGATCTGATGGGACAGGGGGCTCTCTATGAGCAGTTCTTC. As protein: CATSDLMGQGALYEQFF.

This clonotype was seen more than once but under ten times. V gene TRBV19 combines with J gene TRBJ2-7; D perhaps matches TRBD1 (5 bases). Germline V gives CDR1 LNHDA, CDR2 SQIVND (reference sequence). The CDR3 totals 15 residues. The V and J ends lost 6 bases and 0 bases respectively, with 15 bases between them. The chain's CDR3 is CASSLQAMSSYEQYF. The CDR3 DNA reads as TGTGCCAGTAGCTTACAGGCGATGAGCTCCTACGAGCAGTACTTC.

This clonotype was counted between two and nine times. The CDR3 spells CSVEYRSSSYEQYF. CDR3 sequence (DNA): TGCAGCGTTGAATACAGGTCGAGCTCCTACGAGCAGTACTTC. The chain employs TRBV29-1 and TRBJ2-7, with D possibly being TRBD1 (5 bases). The CDR3 length is 14 residues. Germline V CDR1 and CDR2: SQVTM, ANQGSEA. Deletions cut 2 bases from V and 0 bases from J, with 11 bases between.

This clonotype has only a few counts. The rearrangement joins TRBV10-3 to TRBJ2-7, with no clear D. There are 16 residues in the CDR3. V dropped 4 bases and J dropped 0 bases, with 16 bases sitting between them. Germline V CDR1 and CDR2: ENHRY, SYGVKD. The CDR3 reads CAISGEWARSSYEQYF. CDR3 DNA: TGTGCCATCAGTGGTGAGTGGGCCAGGAGCTCCTACGAGCAGTACTTC.

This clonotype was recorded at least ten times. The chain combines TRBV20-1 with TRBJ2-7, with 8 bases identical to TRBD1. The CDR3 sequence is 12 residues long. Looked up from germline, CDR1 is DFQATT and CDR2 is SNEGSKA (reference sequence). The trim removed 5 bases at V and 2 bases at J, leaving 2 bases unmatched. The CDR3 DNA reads TGCAGTGCTGACAGGGGTACCTACGAGCAGTACTTC. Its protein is CSADRGTYEQYF.

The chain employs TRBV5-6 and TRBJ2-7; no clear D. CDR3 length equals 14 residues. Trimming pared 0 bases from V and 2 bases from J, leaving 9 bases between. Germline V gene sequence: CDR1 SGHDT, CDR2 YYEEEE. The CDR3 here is CASSLGRITYEQYF. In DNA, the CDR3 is TGTGCCAGCAGCTTGGGGCGGATTACCTACGAGCAGTACTTC. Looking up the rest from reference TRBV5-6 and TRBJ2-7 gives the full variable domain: DAGVTQSPTHLIKTRGQQVTLRCSPKSGHDTVSWYQQALGQGPQFIFQYYEEEERQRGNFPDRFSGHQFPNYSSELNVNALLLGDSALYLCASSLGRITYEQYFGPGTRLTVT.

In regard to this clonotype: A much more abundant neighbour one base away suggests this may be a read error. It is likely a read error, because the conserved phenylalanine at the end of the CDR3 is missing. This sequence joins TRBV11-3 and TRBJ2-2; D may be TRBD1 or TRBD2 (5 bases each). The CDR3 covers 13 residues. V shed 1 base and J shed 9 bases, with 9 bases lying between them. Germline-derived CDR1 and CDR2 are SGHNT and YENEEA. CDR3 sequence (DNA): TGTGCCAGCAGCTTAGGGGGGAAGAGGGAGCTGTTTTCT. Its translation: CASSLGGKRELFS.